The 5 T cell receptor beta chains reported below all come from one sample, sequenced in a study of response to subunit inactivated influenza vaccine. TCRdb analysed the RT-PCR reads with MiXCR anew, one entry per CDR3 protein. The sample lists about 650,000 distinct CDR3 sequences, 15% to 19% occurring once. The sample in question was PBMCs from blood, obtained 12 days after vaccination. These receptors were taken from a man aged 45 to 65 who received an inactivated influenza vaccine.

The gene calls are TRBV5-1 and TRBJ2-1; 16 bases agree with TRBD2. Losses at the gene ends were 4 bases for V and 5 bases for J; bases not matched to a gene: 6. CDR1 and CDR2 (germline): SGHRS, YFSETQ. This CDR3 has 17 residues. CDR3 coding DNA: TGCGCCAGCAGCATGGGACTAGCGGGAGGGCTGGACAATGAGCAGTTCTTC. Translating gives CASSMGLAGGLDNEQFF.

The chain is built from TRBV6-1 and TRBJ2-1; 7 positions agree with TRBD1. The germline V gene encodes CDR1 MNHNS and CDR2 SASEGT. This CDR3 has 15 amino acids. The junction had 17 bases not matched to a gene; V was cut back by 5 bases and J by 13 bases. CDR3 amino acids: CASSKSLSRDRVQFF. Written as DNA, the CDR3 is TGTGCCAGCAGTAAGTCTTTGAGCCGGGACAGAGTACAGTTCTTC.

This clonotype was counted at least ten times. This chain uses TRBV9 with TRBJ2-7; TRBD1 agrees at 8 bases. Germline CDR1 reads SGDLS; CDR2 reads YYNGEE. CDR3 length equals 15 residues. Trimming cost V 0 bases and J 5 bases; bases outside gene matches: 7. The CDR3 DNA reads TGTGCCAGCAGCGTAGTGGACAGGGCAGACCACGAGCAGTACTTC. Protein sequence: CASSVVDRADHEQYF.

This clonotype was counted between two and nine times. The chain combines TRBV24-1 with TRBJ1-2, with D possibly being TRBD1 (5 bases). The CDR3 consists of 12 residues. The germline V and J ends were trimmed by 6 bases and 4 bases, with 8 bases remaining between them. Germline CDR1 KGHDR, CDR2 SFDVKD. CDR3 DNA sequence: TGTGCCACCAGTCCCAGGGCCTATGGCTACACCTTC. It is translated as CATSPRAYGYTF.

This clonotype was seen at least ten times. This chain connects TRBV5-1 to TRBJ2-3; possible D gene TRBD2, 5 bases. The CDR3 extends over 14 amino acids. Germline CDR1 SGHRS, CDR2 YFSETQ. Trimming removed 5 bases at V and 0 bases at J, with 10 bases between. CDR3 sequence (DNA): TGCGCCAGCAGACCGGACTCCAGCACAGATACGCAGTATTTT. This codes for CASRPDSSTDTQYF.